Presented here are 15 T cell receptor beta chains from one specimen sequenced in a study of T cells in tuberculosis. The method was immunoSEQ multiplex PCR; TCRdb's version includes in-frame clones alone and lacks a portion of them. The sample lists about 35,000 clones; under 95% were seen once. The sample consisted of PBMCs. The receptors were sampled from a donor between 10 and 35 years old with latent tuberculosis or without tuberculosis infection. Some clones in this sample may be carry-over from other donors' samples.

V usage is TRBV6-1 and J usage is TRBJ1-5; 8 bases are a match to TRBD1. CDR1 and CDR2 from the germline V gene are MNHNS and SASEGT. V gave up 7 bases and J gave up 2 bases; unmatched junction bases: 7. This CDR3 comprises 15 residues. This CDR3 reads CASNVQGGGNQPQHF. In DNA form, the CDR3 reads TGTGCCAGCAACGTACAGGGGGGGGGCAATCAGCCCCAGCATTTT.

This sequence joins TRBV19 and TRBJ1-3, with D tentatively TRBD1 (6 bases). The CDR3 extends over 16 amino acids. V lost 3 bases to trimming and J lost 2 bases, with 14 bases between them. Germline V lookup: CDR1 LNHDA, CDR2 SQIVND (reference sequence). The CDR3 sequence: CASSMVTGSPGNTIYF. For the CDR3, the DNA is TGTGCCAGTAGTATGGTGACAGGATCACCTGGAAACACCATATATTTT.

V gene TRBV12-5 combines with J gene TRBJ1-5; 9 positions match TRBD1. Losses at the gene ends were 0 bases for V and 3 bases for J; bases not matched to a gene: 6. The germline CDR1 and CDR2 sequences are LGHNT and FRNRAP. The CDR3 is 17 amino acids. The CDR3 loop is CASGLVRQGEDNQPQHF. The CDR3 coding sequence is TGTGCTAGTGGTTTGGTACGACAGGGGGAGGACAATCAGCCCCAGCATTTT.

The chain joins TRBV29-1 to TRBJ1-2, with TRBD1 matching over 9 bases. Per the germline V gene, CDR1 is SQVTM and CDR2 is ANQGSEA. V gave up 6 bases and J gave up 6 bases; unmatched junction bases: 5. CDR3 length: 12 amino acids. CDR3 sequence: CSVNRGLDGYTF. The CDR3 DNA is TGCAGCGTGAACAGGGGGCTGGATGGCTACACCTTC.

The chain is built from TRBV18 and TRBJ2-2, with a possible D match to TRBD2 (7 bases). The germline V and J ends were trimmed by 3 bases and 6 bases, with 17 bases remaining between them. CDR1 KGHSH and CDR2 LQKENI come from the germline V gene. The CDR3 length is 16 residues. The CDR3 bases are TGTGCCAGCTCACCCTTAGGGGGGGTGAGTGCCGGGGAGCTGTTTTTT. Encoded protein: CASSPLGGVSAGELFF.

The genes are TRBV2 and TRBJ1-5; D uncertain. The ends were cut back, 5 bases at V and 3 bases at J, with 8 bases in the middle. CDR3 size: 13 residues. Germline assignment: CDR1 SNHLY and CDR2 FYNNEI. The CDR3, as DNA: TGTGCCAGCAGTAGGAGTCCCAATCAGCCCCAGCATTTT. This sequence encodes CASSRSPNQPQHF.

V is TRBV13 and J is TRBJ2-7; tentatively, D is TRBD1 (6 bases). This CDR3 comprises 15 residues. V was pared by 0 bases and J by 4 bases, with 13 bases between. Germline-derived CDR1 and CDR2 are PRHDT and FYEKMQ (reference sequence). CDR3 nucleotide sequence: TGTGCCAGCAGCTTAGGCAGGGGTCCGTTGTACGAGCAGTACTTC. This gives the protein CASSLGRGPLYEQYF. Drawing the rest from reference TRBV13 and TRBJ2-7, the complete variable domain is AAGVIQSPRHLIKEKRETATLKCYPIPRHDTVYWYQQGPGQDPQFLISFYEKMQSDKGSIPDRFSAQQFSDYHSELNMSSLELGDSALYFCASSLGRGPLYEQYFGPGTRLTVT.

The chain employs TRBV21-1 and TRBJ1-1. TRBV21-1 is noted as a pseudogene. The CDR3 contains 11 residues. CDR3 sequence reads: CASSPQEVAFF. The CDR3 bases are TGTGCCAGCAGCCCCCAAGAGGTGGCTTTCTTT.

This clone was observed a single time. Other DNA sequences from this sample encode an identical CDR3 as well. This sequence joins TRBV6-5 and TRBJ2-7; TRBD1 aligns across 8 bases. Germline V gene sequence: CDR1 MNHEY, CDR2 SVGAGI. The CDR3 spans 14 residues. V was pared by 2 bases and J by 7 bases, with 7 bases of the junction left unmatched. Written as DNA, the CDR3 is TGTGCCAGCAGTTACGGGCAGGGGGCGTATGAGCAGTACTTC. It yields the protein CASSYGQGAYEQYF.

The chain carries TRBV5-1 and TRBJ1-6; D not resolved. The CDR3 runs 14 residues. Trimming stripped 1 base from V and 8 bases from J, with 10 bases between. Germline V gene sequence: CDR1 SGHRS, CDR2 YFSETQ. The CDR3 sequence is CASSLRSEDSPLHF. The CDR3 DNA sequence: TGCGCCAGCAGCTTGAGGTCTGAGGATTCACCCCTCCACTTT.

The CDR3 sequence is CATHSRGLRFF. CDR3 nucleotides: TGTGCCACCCACTCTAGGGGCCTGCGGTTCTTC. J is TRBJ2-1 and V is TRBV5-4; possibly TRBD1 for D (5 bases). V was trimmed by 9 bases and J by 15 bases, leaving 19 bases between them. The germline V gene has CDR1 SGHNT and CDR2 YYREEE (reference sequence). The CDR3 has 11 amino acids.

The J gene is TRBJ1-1, the V gene TRBV7-2, with D perhaps matching TRBD1 (5 bases). Trimming took off 5 bases at V and 1 base at J, with 14 bases between the two ends. The CDR3 contains 15 residues. Looked up from germline, CDR1 is SGHTA and CDR2 is FQGNSA. CDR3 residues: CASSPPGGKNTEAFF. Written as DNA, the CDR3 is TGTGCCAGCAGCCCCCCTGGGGGGAAGAACACTGAAGCTTTCTTT.

The chain employs TRBV5-1 and TRBJ2-5; maybe TRBD2 (7 bases). The CDR3 length is 15 residues. Deletions cut 0 bases from V and 6 bases from J, with 15 bases between. The V gene's germline CDR1 is SGHRS and CDR2 YFSETQ. The CDR3 DNA reads as TGCGCCAGCAGCTTGGATGGTGGGGGGGCAAAGACCCAGTACTTC. Its translation: CASSLDGGGAKTQYF.

The CDR3 reads CAISDPRQIEAFF. The CDR3 coding sequence is TGTGCCATCAGTGACCCTCGACAGATTGAAGCTTTCTTT. The chain recombines TRBV10-3 with TRBJ1-1; D might be TRBD1 (5 bases). This CDR3 contains 13 residues. Germline V gene lookup returns CDR1 ENHRY and CDR2 SYGVKD. The V and J ends lost 3 bases and 7 bases respectively, with 12 bases between them.

CDR3 in amino acids: CASSESLPGEQYF. DNA of the CDR3: TGCGCCAGCAGTGAGTCGTTGCCGGGCGAGCAGTACTTC. The J gene is TRBJ2-7, the V gene TRBV10-1; D is undetermined. The CDR3 has 13 residues. CDR1 and CDR2 from the germline V gene are WNHNN and SYGVQD (reference sequence). The germline V and J ends were trimmed by 0 bases and 6 bases, with 9 bases remaining between them.